What follows are 10 T cell receptor beta chains derived from one specimen sequenced in a study of blood T cells in healthy people across ages. Through a sample-barcoded 5' primer and a J-beta primer mix, a second PCR was run for about 6 to 11 cycles. TCRdb fed the 5' RACE reads into MiXCR, producing one record per CDR3 protein. The repertoire consists of around 1,000,000 distinct CDR3 sequences, with 20% to 25% occurring once and the leading ten covering about 0.69%. These data were likewise used in another study, on T cells of mothers and their children.

What was sequenced was blood. These receptors came from a girl aged 2 to 10 in good health.

This clonotype showed up many times. The gene calls are TRBV20-1 and TRBJ1-4, with D uncertain. V gave up 7 bases and J gave up 7 bases, with 16 bases separating them. CDR1 DFQATT and CDR2 SNEGSKA come from the germline V gene (reference sequence). CDR3 length: 13 amino acids. The CDR3 nucleotides are TGCAGTGTGCGGGCGCCCGGCCTTGAAAAACTGTTTTTT. Amino acid sequence: CSVRAPGLEKLFF.

The chain recombines TRBV10-3 with TRBJ1-3; 8 positions match TRBD1. CDR3 size: 15 residues. From germline, CDR1 is ENHRY and CDR2 SYGVKD. V dropped 3 bases and J dropped 2; count of bases not matched to a gene: 3. The CDR3 bases are TGTGCCATCAGTGAATCAGGGGGCCCTGGAAACACCATATATTTT. It encodes CAISESGGPGNTIYF.

This sequence joins TRBV6-5 and TRBJ2-5, with TRBD2 matching 7 bases. Trimming at V came to 2 bases and at J to 5 bases, leaving 2 bases not matched to a gene. The CDR3 has 13 amino acids. Germline CDR1 reads MNHEY; CDR2 reads SVGAGI. Here the CDR3 DNA reads TGTGCCAGCAGTTACCCCGGGGGGGAGACCCAGTACTTC. Translating gives CASSYPGGETQYF.

The table lists this clonotype with many counts. At one of its ends the junction is not consistent with the germline gene, which may arise from a read error. This chain links TRBV27 with TRBJ2-1, with a possible D match to TRBD2 (5 bases). Germline V gives CDR1 MNHEY, CDR2 SMNVEV (reference sequence). The CDR3 extends over 13 amino acids. This CDR3 reads CASSRDSYNEQFF. In DNA form, the CDR3 reads TGCGCCAGCAGCCGGGACTCCTACAATGAGCAGTTCTTC.

This chain connects TRBV6-5 to TRBJ2-7, with D possibly TRBD2 on 5 matching bases. Germline CDR1 reads MNHEY; CDR2 reads SVGAGI. Trimming shortened V by 0 bases and J by 6 bases, and 12 bases separated the two germline ends. The CDR3 has 14 residues. The CDR3 is CASSYSASMGEQYF. CDR3 in DNA: TGTGCCAGCAGTTACTCGGCTAGCATGGGCGAGCAGTACTTC.

This clonotype was seen a few times. CDR3 protein: CASSSTSGKETQYF. In DNA, the CDR3 is TGTGCCAGCAGCTCGACTAGCGGTAAAGAGACCCAGTACTTC. This rearrangement joins TRBV11-1 to TRBJ2-5; 9 nucleotides agree with TRBD2. This CDR3 comprises 14 residues. CDR1 and CDR2 from the germline V gene are SGHAT and FQDESV (reference sequence). With V trimmed by 4 bases and J by 3 bases, 3 bases remained unmatched.

This clonotype came up a few times. The rearrangement uses TRBV20-1 and TRBJ1-1; D gene uncertain. The CDR3 length is 14 residues. Germline CDR1 DFQATT, CDR2 SNEGSKA (reference sequence). V was clipped by 5 bases and J by 1 base, with 14 bases between them. As DNA, the CDR3 is TGCAGTGCTGAGCCAGGAGGATCGAACACTGAAGCTTTCTTT. It translates to CSAEPGGSNTEAFF.

This clonotype appeared a few times. The rearrangement uses TRBV4-3 and TRBJ2-3, with 7 bases identical to TRBD2. The CDR3 has 12 amino acids. Losses at the gene ends were 10 bases for V and 9 bases for J; bases not matched to a gene: 10. CDR1 and CDR2 from the germline V gene are LGHNA and YSLEER. DNA of the CDR3: TGCGCCACTTTTGGGAGGGCACAAACGCAGTATTTT. As protein: CATFGRAQTQYF.

The chain carries TRBV11-1 and TRBJ2-7; TRBD2 is a possible D gene (6 bases). Deletions cut 3 bases from V and 3 bases from J, with 15 bases between. Germline CDR1 is SGHAT and CDR2 is FQDESV (reference sequence). This CDR3 is built from 15 residues. CDR3 protein: CASSFFSGTNYEQYF. In DNA, the CDR3 is TGTGCCAGCAGCTTTTTTAGCGGCACTAACTACGAGCAGTACTTC.

On this clonotype: Sequence at one end of the junction differs from germline and may be a read error. V usage is TRBV4-3 and J usage is TRBJ2-6; no firm D call. This CDR3 has 17 residues. CDR1 and CDR2 from the germline V gene are LGHNA and YSLEER. The CDR3 DNA reads as TGCGCCAGCGGCCAAGAACGCCGTTTCTCTGGGGCCAACGTCCTGACTTTC. This sequence encodes CASGQERRFSGANVLTF.